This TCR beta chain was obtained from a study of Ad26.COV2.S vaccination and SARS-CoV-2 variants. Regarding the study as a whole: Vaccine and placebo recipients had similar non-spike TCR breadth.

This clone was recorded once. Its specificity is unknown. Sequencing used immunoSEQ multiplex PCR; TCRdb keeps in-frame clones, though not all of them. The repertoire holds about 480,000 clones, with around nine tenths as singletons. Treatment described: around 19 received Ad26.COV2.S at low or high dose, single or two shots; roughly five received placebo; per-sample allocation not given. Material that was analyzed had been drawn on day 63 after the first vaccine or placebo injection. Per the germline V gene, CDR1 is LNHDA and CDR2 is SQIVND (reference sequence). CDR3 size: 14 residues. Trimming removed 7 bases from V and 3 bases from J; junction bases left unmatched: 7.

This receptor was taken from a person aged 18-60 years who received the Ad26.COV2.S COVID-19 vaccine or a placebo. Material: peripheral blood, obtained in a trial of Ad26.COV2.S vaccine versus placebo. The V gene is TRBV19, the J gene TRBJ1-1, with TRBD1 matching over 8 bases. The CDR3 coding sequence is TGTGCCAGTAAGACAGGGGAGGTCCACACTGAAGCTTTCTTT. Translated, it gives CASKTGEVHTEAFF.